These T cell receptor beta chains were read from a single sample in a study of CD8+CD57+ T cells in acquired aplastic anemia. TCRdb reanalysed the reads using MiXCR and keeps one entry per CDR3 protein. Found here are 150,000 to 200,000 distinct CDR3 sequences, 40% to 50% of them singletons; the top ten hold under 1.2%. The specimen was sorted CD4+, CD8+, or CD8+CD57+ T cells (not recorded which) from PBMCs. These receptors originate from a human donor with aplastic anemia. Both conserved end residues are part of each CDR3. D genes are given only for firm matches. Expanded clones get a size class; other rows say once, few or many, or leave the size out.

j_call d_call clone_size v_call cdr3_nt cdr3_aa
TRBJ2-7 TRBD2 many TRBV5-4 TGTGCCAGCAGCTTGGCTAGCGGGGGAACCTACGAGCAGTACTTC CASSLASGGTYEQYF
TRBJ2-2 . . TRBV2 TGTGCCGGGGGGCGGACATACGCCGGGGAGCTGTTTTTT CAGGRTYAGELFF
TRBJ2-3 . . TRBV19 TGTGCCAGTGTGAGTCGAAGCACAGATACGCAGTATTTT CASVSRSTDTQYF
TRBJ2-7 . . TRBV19 TGTGCCAGTAGTATAGGACAGGTCGGAAACTACGAGCAGTACTTC CASSIGQVGNYEQYF
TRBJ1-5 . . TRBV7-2 TGTGCCAGCAGCTTAGCCCCCCAGCATTTT CASSLAPQHF
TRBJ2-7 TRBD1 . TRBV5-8 TGTGCCAGCAGCCCCCGCTGGGACAGGGACAACGAGCAGTACTTC CASSPRWDRDNEQYF
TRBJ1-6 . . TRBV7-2 TGTGCCAGCGGGAGGGGGGGCTCCTATAATTCACCCCTCCACTTT CASGRGGSYNSPLHF
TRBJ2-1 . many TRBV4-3 TGCGCCAGCAGCCAAGATTGGAGTGAGCAGTTCTTC CASSQDWSEQFF
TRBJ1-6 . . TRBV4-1 TGCGCCAGCAGCCAAGCCTACTCCTATAATTCACCCCTCCACTTT CASSQAYSYNSPLHF
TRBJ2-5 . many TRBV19 TGTGCCAGTAGTATTATTTCGGGTGGTCGAGAGACCCAGTACTTC CASSIISGGRETQYF
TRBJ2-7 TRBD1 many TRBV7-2 TGTGCCAGCAGCTTAGTCCATCAGGGGGCTTTTTACGAGCAGTACTTC CASSLVHQGAFYEQYF
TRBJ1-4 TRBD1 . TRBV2 TGTGCCAGCAAGGGACAGGGGGAAAAACTGTTTTTT CASKGQGEKLFF
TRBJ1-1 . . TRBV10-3 TGTGCCATCAGTAGTATGGAGAGGGGGTTCACTGAAGCTTTCTTT CAISSMERGFTEAFF
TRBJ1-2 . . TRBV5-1 TGCGCCAGCAGTAATACGTATACTAACTATGGCTACACCTTC CASSNTYTNYGYTF
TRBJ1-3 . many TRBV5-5 TGTGCCAGCAGCTTGGGGGGATTCGGAAACACCATATATTTT CASSLGGFGNTIYF
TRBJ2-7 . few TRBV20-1 TGCAGTGCTAGTCGAGCGGGTTCCGCCGAGCAGTACTTC CSASRAGSAEQYF
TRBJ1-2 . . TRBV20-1 TGCAGTGCTAGTCGCGGGGGGGAATATGACTATGGCTACACCTTC CSASRGGEYDYGYTF
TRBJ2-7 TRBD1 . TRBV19 TGTGCCAGTAATCGACAGGGGTCCTACGAGCAGTACTTC CASNRQGSYEQYF
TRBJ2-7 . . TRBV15 TGTGCCACCAGCAGACAGAGGACCGGATCCTACGAGCAGTACTTC CATSRQRTGSYEQYF
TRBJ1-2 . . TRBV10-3 TGTGCCATTGAAGACAGGTCAGCTGGCTACACCTTC CAIEDRSAGYTF
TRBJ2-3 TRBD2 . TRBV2 TGTGCCAGCATTATAAAAGTAGCGGGAGTACGGACAGATACGCAGTATTTT CASIIKVAGVRTDTQYF
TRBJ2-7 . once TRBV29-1 TGCAGCGTTGAAGCGGGGACGCTGTACGAGCAGTACTTC CSVEAGTLYEQYF
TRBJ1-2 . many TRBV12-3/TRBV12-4 TGTGCCAGCAGTTTGACAGCCTTTGGCTACACCTTC CASSLTAFGYTF
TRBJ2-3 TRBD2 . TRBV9 TGTGTCAGCAACGGACGAGCGGGGAGTACCACAGATACGCAGTATTTT CVSNGRAGSTTDTQYF
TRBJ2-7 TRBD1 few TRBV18 TGTGCCAGCTCACCAGGAGTTCAAGACAGGGCGGGCTACGAGCAGTACTTC CASSPGVQDRAGYEQYF
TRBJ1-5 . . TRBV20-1 TGCAGTGCTGGAGGGAAGATTGACAATCAGCCCCAGCATTTT CSAGGKIDNQPQHF
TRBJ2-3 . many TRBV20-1 TGCAGTGCTAGAGCCCTTAGCTGGGGTAGCACAGATACGCAGTATTTT CSARALSWGSTDTQYF
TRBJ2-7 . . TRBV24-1 TGTGCCACCAGTGGCAGCTCCTACGAGCAGTACTTC CATSGSSYEQYF
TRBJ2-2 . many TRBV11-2 TGTGCCAGCAGCCTCGGCAGGCGTAACACCGGGGAGCTGTTTTTT CASSLGRRNTGELFF
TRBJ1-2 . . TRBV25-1 TGTGCTATCCTCCCGGGGCCGTATGGCTACACCTTC CAILPGPYGYTF
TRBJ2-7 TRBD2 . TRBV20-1 TGCAGTGCTACTAGCGGGGATGAGTACTTC CSATSGDEYF
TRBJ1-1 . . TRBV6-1 TGTGCCAGCGTCCCTGACGGAGTAGGGACTGAAGCTTTCTTT CASVPDGVGTEAFF